This TCR beta chain was captured in a study of identical twins. Study observations and caveats: Models underestimated how often monozygotic twins shared out-of-frame TCR alpha.

There are a few counts of this clonotype. Its target is unknown. Unique molecular identifiers were present on the cDNA, which also gained a universal primer site by template switching. In TCRdb, the 5' RACE reads were re-called with MiXCR into one record per CDR3 protein. The table has 1.5 million to 2 million distinct CDR3 sequences, 32% seen once. Germline CDR1 is MNHNS and CDR2 is SASEGT. V was clipped by 8 bases and J by 4 bases; unmatched bases: 12. The CDR3 totals 15 residues. The receptor was isolated from a newborn girl in good health. The chain is built from TRBV6-1 and TRBJ2-3, with 7 bases fitting TRBD2. Sequencing was carried out using cord blood. CDR3 region: CASLGGTPGADTQYF. The CDR3 DNA sequence: TGTGCCAGCTTGGGGGGGACCCCAGGCGCAGATACGCAGTATTTT.